What follows are 21 T cell receptor beta chains derived from one specimen sequenced in a study of T cells in Graves' hyperthyroidism and ophthalmopathy. Amplification of TCR beta CDR3 regions was performed using RNA transcripts as template. During a first-round RT-PCR of the TCR CDR3, the HTBI primer set was used. TCRdb redid the calling of the multiplex PCR reads with MiXCR, one entry per CDR3 protein. Found here are 300,000 to 450,000 distinct CDR3 sequences, roughly 14% of them singletons; the top ten hold 20%. Sequencing was carried out using blood. Every receptor here comes from a man younger than 45 with Graves' hyperthyroidism that later progressed to Graves' ophthalmopathy.

V is TRBV4-1 and J is TRBJ1-2; D call uncertain. Germline V gene lookup returns CDR1 MGHRA and CDR2 YSYEKL. The germline V and J ends were trimmed by 1 base and 8 bases, with 14 bases remaining between them. The CDR3 contains 14 residues. DNA of the CDR3: TGCGCCAGCAGCCAAGGCCTCATTTCTACGGGCTACACCTTC. This gives the protein CASSQGLISTGYTF.

This clonotype has at least ten counts. This rearrangement joins TRBV11-2 to TRBJ1-5; D not resolved. The CDR3 runs to 15 residues. The germline gives CDR1 SGHAT, CDR2 FQNNGV. The V gene lost 0 bases and the J gene lost 8 bases, with 14 bases spanning the gap. The DNA of the CDR3 is TGTGCCAGCAGCTTAGATCGTTCGGGGTCTGAGCCCCAGCATTTT. It yields the protein CASSLDRSGSEPQHF. Full variable domain (remainder filled in from reference TRBV11-2 and TRBJ1-5): EAGVAQSPRYKIIEKRQSVAFWCNPISGHATLYWYQQILGQGPKLLIQFQNNGVVDDSQLPKDRFSAERLKGVDSTLKIQPAKLEDSAVYLCASSLDRSGSEPQHFGDGTRLSIL.

This clonotype was observed a handful of times. The CDR3 nucleotides are TGTGCCAGCAGTTACGGTGGGGGCTCTCAGCCCCAGCATTTT. This translates into CASSYGGGSQPQHF. This sequence joins TRBV6-5 and TRBJ1-5, with D possibly matching TRBD1 (6 bases). CDR1 and CDR2 from the germline V gene are MNHEY and SVGAGI. The V end lost 2 bases, the J end lost 6 bases, and 11 bases lay between the germline ends. The CDR3 spans 14 residues.

In its sample, this clonotype was seen many times. The chain uses TRBV11-2 and TRBJ1-2; D gene uncertain. The CDR3 covers 13 residues. V lost 2 bases to trimming and J lost 5 bases, with 9 bases between them. The germline V gene has CDR1 SGHAT and CDR2 FQNNGV. CDR3 region: CASSLWRVYGYTF. CDR3 DNA: TGTGCCAGCAGCTTATGGAGAGTTTATGGCTACACCTTC.

V gene TRBV10-3 combines with J gene TRBJ2-7, with D unresolved. This CDR3 is built from 13 residues. V lost 2 bases, J lost 7 bases, and 12 bases lay in between. CDR1 and CDR2 from the germline V gene are ENHRY and SYGVKD. CDR3 coding DNA: TGTGCCATCAGTGAGAGGATGGGGTGGGAGCAGTACTTC. This codes for CAISERMGWEQYF.

This clonotype appeared many times. The rearrangement uses TRBV11-3 and TRBJ2-7, with D unclear. Trimming cost V 7 bases and J 6 bases, with 13 bases left between them. CDR1 and CDR2 (germline): SGHNT, YENEEA. The length of the CDR3 is 12 residues. DNA for the CDR3: TGTGCCAGCACCAAGAACGATATCGAGCAGTACTTC. It translates to CASTKNDIEQYF.

At least ten counts were recorded for this clonotype. The chain is built from TRBV11-2 and TRBJ1-6, with D possibly TRBD1 on 6 matching bases. The CDR3 loop spans 14 amino acids. V was shortened by 6 bases and J by 4 bases, with 10 bases between the two germline ends. Germline values: CDR1 SGHAT, CDR2 FQNNGV. The chain's CDR3 is CASRQGSYNSPLHF. CDR3 coding DNA: TGTGCCAGCAGACAGGGATCTTATAATTCACCCCTCCACTTT.

This clonotype has ten or more counts. The chain has TRBV28 and TRBJ2-1; 9 nucleotides match TRBD2. The CDR3 extends over 16 amino acids. CDR1 is MDHEN and CDR2 is SYDVKM in the germline V gene. V shed 5 bases and J 1 base; nucleotides not matched to a gene: 6. The CDR3 coding sequence is TGTGCCAGCAGTGTGGGACTAGCCGGATCCTACAATGAGCAGTTCTTC. Translation: CASSVGLAGSYNEQFF. Full variable domain (missing parts from reference TRBV28 and TRBJ2-1): DVKVTQSSRYLVKRTGEKVFLECVQDMDHENMFWYRQDPGLGLRLIYFSYDVKMKEKGDIPEGYSVSREKKERFSLILESASTNQTSMYLCASSVGLAGSYNEQFFGPGTRLTVL.

This chain joins TRBV11-3 and TRBJ1-4, with unresolved D. Germline lookup yields CDR1 SGHNT and CDR2 YENEEA. Trimming removed 3 bases at V and 8 bases at J, with 16 bases between. The CDR3 runs 15 residues. In nucleotides, the CDR3 is TGTGCCAGCAGCTTCGGGGAGCTATCAGTCGAAAAACTGTTTTTT. It specifies CASSFGELSVEKLFF.

In this sample, this clonotype turned up a few times. The chain carries TRBV3-1 and TRBJ1-3; perhaps TRBD1 as D (5 bases). Germline V gives CDR1 LGHDT, CDR2 YNNKEL (reference sequence). The CDR3 has 14 residues. V lost 0 bases and J lost 6, with 9 bases in between. This chain's CDR3 is CASSQEGVPNTIYF. The CDR3 DNA follows: TGTGCCAGCAGCCAAGAAGGGGTCCCAAACACCATATATTTT.

This clonotype showed up just a few times. This chain links TRBV5-6 with TRBJ2-1; weak D call: TRBD1 (6 bases). The CDR3 runs to 15 residues. Trimming pared 2 bases from V and 2 bases from J, leaving 11 bases between. CDR1 SGHDT and CDR2 YYEEEE come from the germline V gene. The CDR3 sequence: CASSLLGAAYNEQFF. The CDR3 DNA reads as TGTGCCAGCAGCTTATTGGGGGCCGCCTACAATGAGCAGTTCTTC.

This clonotype was detected many times. V usage is TRBV2 and J usage is TRBJ1-5, with unresolved D. V was clipped by 5 bases and J by 3 bases, with 11 bases between them. Germline loops: CDR1 SNHLY, CDR2 FYNNEI. The CDR3 is 14 amino acids. CDR3 protein: CASSRTQNNQPQHF. The CDR3 DNA sequence: TGTGCCAGCAGTCGGACCCAAAACAATCAGCCCCAGCATTTT.

Only a few counts were recorded for this clonotype. This chain links TRBV10-3 with TRBJ2-5, with 7 bases aligning to TRBD1. J was trimmed by 1 base and V by 5 bases; bases with no gene match: 4. The germline CDR1 and CDR2 sequences are ENHRY and SYGVKD. The CDR3 totals 14 residues. The CDR3 reads CAISWDRVQETQYF. The DNA for the CDR3 is TGTGCCATCAGTTGGGACAGAGTCCAAGAGACCCAGTACTTC.

This clonotype has at least ten counts. The rearrangement joins TRBV10-3 to TRBJ1-5; tentative D call: TRBD1 (6 bases). The V end was cut by 3 bases, the J end by 7 bases, with 13 bases between. The CDR3 loop spans 14 amino acids. Germline V gene data show CDR1 as ENHRY and CDR2 as SYGVKD. CDR3 sequence (DNA): TGTGCCATCAGTGATAGCACAGGGAGACAGCCCCAGCATTTT. Translating it yields CAISDSTGRQPQHF.

The J gene is TRBJ1-2, the V gene TRBV19, with D perhaps matching TRBD1 (5 bases). The CDR3 is made up of 14 amino acids. Deletions cut 3 bases from V and 5 bases from J, with 13 bases between. Germline V lookup: CDR1 LNHDA, CDR2 SQIVND (reference sequence). The CDR3 sequence: CASSIQAGRYGYTF. The CDR3, as DNA: TGTGCCAGTAGTATCCAAGCGGGGCGGTATGGCTACACCTTC.

This clonotype came up a few times. The chain employs TRBV30 and TRBJ2-3; tentatively, D is TRBD2 (5 bases). The CDR3 is 15 residues long. V was shortened by 1 base and J by 1 base, with 12 bases between the two germline ends. The V gene's germline CDR1 is GTSNPN and CDR2 SVGIG (reference sequence). CDR3 region: CAWSALPGGTDTQYF. The CDR3 bases are TGTGCCTGGAGTGCCCTACCCGGGGGCACAGATACGCAGTATTTT.

As regards this clonotype: Given a much more abundant clone one base away, this may be a read error. This chain uses TRBV3-1 with TRBJ2-2; 9 nucleotides match TRBD2. Germline V lookup: CDR1 LGHDT, CDR2 YNNKEL (reference sequence). The CDR3 spans 14 residues. The CDR3 is CGSSPSGDTGELFF. CDR3 nucleotides: TGTGGCAGCAGCCCTAGCGGGGACACCGGGGAGCTGTTTTTT.

This clonotype occurred a few times. This sequence joins TRBV19 and TRBJ2-1; 8 bases agree with TRBD2. J lost 7 bases, V lost 7 bases, and 15 bases had no gene match. Germline V gene data show CDR1 as LNHDA and CDR2 as SQIVND (reference sequence). The CDR3 runs to 16 residues. CDR3 in DNA: TGTGCCAGTACCCCTCCTTCGGGGGGGTATTGGAATGAGCAGTTCTTC. This encodes CASTPPSGGYWNEQFF.

There are a few counts of this clonotype. The chain couples TRBV5-4 to TRBJ1-6; D possibly corresponds to TRBD1 (5 bases). The CDR3 runs to 15 residues. The germline V gene has CDR1 SGHNT and CDR2 YYREEE (reference sequence). The V end was cut by 6 bases, the J end by 9 bases, with 19 bases between. The CDR3 protein is CASKVQEPRPSPLHF. DNA of the CDR3: TGTGCCAGCAAAGTACAGGAACCCAGGCCTTCACCCCTCCACTTT.

This clonotype was observed many times. The V and J genes are TRBV2 and TRBJ1-6; the D gene is possibly TRBD1 (6 bases). V was trimmed by 8 bases and J by 6 bases, leaving 11 bases between them. Germline assignment: CDR1 SNHLY and CDR2 FYNNEI. CDR3 length equals 13 residues. The CDR3 DNA is TGTGCCAGCCACAGGGCCGTTAATTCACCCCTCCACTTT. Protein: CASHRAVNSPLHF.

In this sample, this clonotype turned up a few times. J is TRBJ1-6 and V is TRBV6-1; 7 bases are a match to TRBD1. Germline-derived CDR1 and CDR2 are MNHNS and SASEGT. This CDR3 comprises 19 residues. The V gene end was trimmed by 5 bases and the J gene end by 5 bases; junction bases not matched to a gene: 18. In DNA form, the CDR3 reads TGTGCCAGCAGTCACGAGGACAGGCGCTTTCTTCTCAATAATTCACCCCTCCACTTT. Translating gives CASSHEDRRFLLNNSPLHF.